This T cell receptor (beta chain) derives from a study of blood T cell repertoires in COVID-19. Study details: Sites in the United States, Italy and Spain provided acute and convalescent COVID-19 samples. T cells, B-cell-depleted T cells, or PBMCs supplied cDNA or gDNA.

Trimming took off 1 base at V and 0 bases at J, with 4 bases between the two ends. The CDR3 is 14 amino acids. CDR1 and CDR2 from the germline V gene are LNHDA and SQIVND (reference sequence). In the authors' methods: Amplified reference gene primers provided the basis for estimating nucleated cell counts. Assay used: immunoSEQ multiplex PCR; TCRdb lists only in-frame clones, some missing. Clone size and V and J calls were adopted from that table, with D and trimming inferred from the DNA. The sample carries approximately 84,000 clones, 83% recorded once. The chain joins TRBV19 to TRBJ1-3; D remains unclear. Sequencing was performed on peripheral blood. This TCR was sampled from a woman older than 75 with acute or convalescent COVID-19. CDR3 nucleotides: TGTGCCAGTAGTATAGCCCGCTCTGGAAACACCATATATTTT. Its protein product is CASSIARSGNTIYF.